The 30 T cell receptor beta chains given below trace back to one sample, sequenced in a study of T cell repertoires in cytomegalovirus infection. Using its own MiXCR run on the reads, TCRdb lists one record per CDR3 protein. This sample has 170,000 or so distinct CDR3 sequences; 14% occur once, and the top ten carry around 27%. Sample: PBMCs. The source is a human donor in good health (CMV status not recorded). Some clones in this sample may be carry-over from other donors' samples.

This sequence joins TRBV7-9 and TRBJ2-1; D is unclear. There are 13 residues in the CDR3. Trimming cost V 6 bases and J 5 bases, with 11 bases left between them. The germline CDR1 and CDR2 sequences are SEHNR and FQNEAQ (reference sequence). The chain's CDR3 is CASSYGSHNEQFF. DNA for the CDR3: TGTGCCAGCAGTTATGGATCCCACAATGAGCAGTTCTTC.

The table lists this clonotype with a few counts. This rearrangement joins TRBV5-6 to TRBJ2-7; TRBD2 agrees at 7 bases. After removal of 4 bases from V and 3 bases from J, the junction contained 13 bases not matched to a gene. Germline V lookup: CDR1 SGHDT, CDR2 YYEEEE. This CDR3 has 16 amino acids. The CDR3 sequence: CASSLTTGLTFYEQYF. The CDR3 DNA reads TGTGCCAGCAGCCTTACCACGGGACTAACTTTCTACGAGCAGTACTTC.

This chain uses TRBV7-2 with TRBJ2-7; D ambiguous. Germline lookup yields CDR1 SGHTA and CDR2 FQGNSA. This CDR3 contains 14 residues. V lost 5 bases and J 3 bases, leaving 14 bases between the germline ends. Written as DNA, the CDR3 is TGTGCCAGCAGCGCCTCCTCTTGGGACTACGAGCAGTACTTC. Its translation: CASSASSWDYEQYF.

This clonotype was observed many times. The rearrangement joins TRBV7-3 to TRBJ2-3; 8 nucleotides align to TRBD2. Germline CDR1 SGHTA, CDR2 FQGTGA. The CDR3 extends over 16 amino acids. V lost 5 bases to trimming and J lost 6 bases; unmatched junction nucleotides: 13. DNA for the CDR3: TGTGCCAGCAGCCTAATTATGAGCGGGAGTAGGGATACGCAGTATTTT. Amino acids: CASSLIMSGSRDTQYF.

This clonotype was detected a few times. A much larger clone lies a single base off, so this may be a read error. The chain joins TRBV28 to TRBJ2-3; D is tentatively TRBD1 or TRBD2 (5 bases each). Germline CDR1 reads MDHEN; CDR2 reads SYDVKM. This CDR3 comprises 13 residues. As DNA, the CDR3 is TGTGTCAGCAGGGAGCTAGCTTCAGATACGCAGTATTTT. Encoded protein: CVSRELASDTQYF.

This chain joins TRBV9 and TRBJ2-1; TRBD2 aligns across 11 bases. Germline CDR1 reads SGDLS; CDR2 reads YYNGEE. The CDR3 is 17 residues long. V trimming: 1 base; J trimming: 3 bases; junction bases outside the gene matches: 6. CDR3: CASSVWKGTSGYNEQFF. As DNA, the CDR3 is TGTGCCAGCAGCGTATGGAAGGGGACTAGCGGCTACAATGAGCAGTTCTTC.

This clonotype was seen repeatedly, ten times or more. V is TRBV19 and J is TRBJ2-1; D gene ambiguous. The CDR3 runs 15 residues. Germline CDR1 is LNHDA and CDR2 is SQIVND (reference sequence). V shed 3 bases and J shed 0 bases, with 9 bases lying between them. The CDR3 coding sequence is TGTGCCAGTAGTATTACAGAAAACTCCTACAATGAGCAGTTCTTC. Amino acids: CASSITENSYNEQFF.

A remark on this clonotype: A much larger clone differs by one base, so this may be a read error. This likely comes from a read error, as the CDR3 has no conserved phenylalanine or tryptophan at its end. Because the CDR3's place on the DNA is in doubt, the DNA is left out and the CDR3 is given as listed by TCRdb. CDR3 loop: CASSFRQANTS. The rearrangement links TRBV7-2 to TRBJ1-2. Germline loops: CDR1 SGHTA, CDR2 FQGNSA. The CDR3 is 11 amino acids in total, end residues counted.

This sequence joins TRBV20-1 and TRBJ2-5; TRBD2 aligns across 10 bases. Trimming cost V 3 bases and J 1 base; bases outside gene matches: 5. Germline V gene sequence: CDR1 DFQATT, CDR2 SNEGSKA (reference sequence). CDR3 length: 15 residues. In DNA, the CDR3 is TGCAGTGCTAGGGATAGCGGGAGGTTCCAAGAGACCCAGTACTTC. This encodes CSARDSGRFQETQYF.

This clonotype was seen repeatedly, ten times or more. The chain carries TRBV7-2 and TRBJ2-5; D perhaps matches TRBD1 (6 bases). CDR1 and CDR2 from the germline V gene are SGHTA and FQGNSA. The CDR3 sequence is 15 residues long. Trimming pared 3 bases from V and 2 bases from J, leaving 13 bases between. CDR3: CASSLVQGWQETQYF. CDR3 coding DNA: TGTGCCAGCAGCTTGGTGCAGGGGTGGCAAGAGACCCAGTACTTC.

This clonotype has a count of ten or more. An end of the junction differs from the germline gene, which may be a read error. The CDR3 region has the DNA TGTGCCAGCAGCGACGGACAGCCGGGCCAAGGGACCCAGTACTTC. Its protein is CASSDGQPGQGTQYF. The rearrangement uses TRBV7-7 and TRBJ2-5; D is possibly TRBD1 (6 bases). Germline lookup yields CDR1 SSHAT and CDR2 FNYEAQ (reference sequence). This CDR3 region has 15 residues.

The sample holds a few counts of this clonotype. The J gene is TRBJ1-1, the V gene TRBV25-1; 10 bases are a match to TRBD1. The junction had 16 bases not matched to a gene; V was cut back by 3 bases and J by 3 bases. Germline loops: CDR1 MGHDK, CDR2 SYGVNS. The CDR3 is 19 residues long. The CDR3 loop is CASSERVGQGDLGDTEAFF. CDR3 bases: TGTGCCAGCAGTGAGAGAGTCGGACAGGGGGATCTGGGTGACACTGAAGCTTTCTTT.

The CDR3 loop is CASSLWGSLSDEQYF. The CDR3 nucleotides read TGTGCCAGCAGCCTCTGGGGCTCCCTAAGCGACGAGCAGTACTTC. This sequence joins TRBV14 and TRBJ2-7, with D maybe TRBD1 (5 bases). V gave up 4 bases and J gave up 5 bases, with 18 bases separating them. There are 15 residues in the CDR3. CDR1 SGHDN and CDR2 FVKESK come from the germline V gene.

The chain is built from TRBV20-1 and TRBJ2-7; D remains unclear. Germline V lookup: CDR1 DFQATT, CDR2 SNEGSKA (reference sequence). The CDR3 is made up of 15 amino acids. V was pared by 6 bases and J by 2 bases, with 20 bases between. The CDR3 loop reads CSATTPKRGAYEQYF. As DNA, the CDR3 is TGCAGTGCCACCACCCCTAAAAGAGGCGCCTACGAGCAGTACTTC.

This rearrangement joins TRBV14 to TRBJ1-1; 8 bases are shared with TRBD1. J lost 2 bases, V lost 0 bases, and 8 bases had no gene match. CDR1 is SGHDN, CDR2 FVKESK, per germline. CDR3 size: 17 residues. CDR3 amino acids: CASSQDYRTGTNTEAFF. The CDR3 bases are TGTGCCAGCAGCCAAGATTACCGGACAGGGACAAACACTGAAGCTTTCTTT.

The V gene is TRBV6-1, the J gene TRBJ1-3; D is undetermined. The CDR3 extends over 15 amino acids. V was pared by 7 bases and J by 0 bases, with 13 bases between. Germline CDR1 is MNHNS and CDR2 is SASEGT. CDR3 region: CASNNDGNSGNTIYF. The CDR3 coding sequence is TGTGCCAGCAACAATGACGGGAACTCTGGAAACACCATATATTTT.

The chain combines TRBV6-2 or TRBV6-3 with TRBJ2-5; D may match TRBD1 or TRBD2 (5 bases each). The V gene lost 2 bases and the J gene lost 2 bases, with 9 bases spanning the gap. The CDR3 contains 14 residues. The germline CDR1 and CDR2 sequences are MNHEY and SVGEGT. CDR3 DNA sequence: TGTGCCAGCAGTTACAGAGGGGCTCAAGAGACCCAGTACTTC. Its protein is CASSYRGAQETQYF.

On this clonotype: A read error may explain this, as a much larger clone is one base away. The V gene is TRBV7-9, the J gene TRBJ2-1; possible D gene TRBD1, 5 bases. Germline V lookup: CDR1 SEHNR, CDR2 FQNEAQ (reference sequence). The CDR3 covers 19 residues. CDR3 sequence reads: CASSTWGTRAVSSCNEQFF. The CDR3 DNA sequence: TGTGCCAGCAGCACTTGGGGCACTCGGGCCGTCAGCTCCTGCAATGAGCAGTTCTTC.

The chain combines TRBV10-3 with TRBJ2-7; 10 nucleotides agree with TRBD2. Germline values: CDR1 ENHRY, CDR2 SYGVKD. V dropped 8 bases and J dropped 0; count of bases not matched to a gene: 1. The CDR3 runs 13 residues. The CDR3 DNA sequence: TGTGCCATCCGACTAGCGGGCTCCTACGAGCAGTACTTC. Its protein product is CAIRLAGSYEQYF.

This clonotype was detected a few times. The chain combines TRBV5-5 with TRBJ1-1, with D possibly being TRBD1 (6 bases). Germline CDR1 is SGHKS and CDR2 is YYEKEE (reference sequence). V dropped 1 base and J dropped 3 bases, with 13 bases sitting between them. The CDR3 has 15 amino acids. The CDR3 DNA follows: TGTGCCAGCAGCTTGAGGGGGGCCCGGCACACTGAAGCTTTCTTT. As protein: CASSLRGARHTEAFF.

This clonotype showed up many times. DNA of the CDR3: TGCAGCGTTGACATCGGGGACGGCTATGGCTACACCTTC. It encodes CSVDIGDGYGYTF. The chain carries TRBV29-1 and TRBJ1-2; D perhaps matches TRBD1 (5 bases). The CDR3 extends over 13 amino acids. V lost 3 bases and J 4 bases, leaving 12 bases between the germline ends. From germline, CDR1 is SQVTM and CDR2 ANQGSEA.

This clonotype was picked up many times. The chain has TRBV28 and TRBJ2-5; a weak D match, TRBD2 (5 bases). The V end lost 7 bases, the J end lost 4 bases, and 7 bases lay between the germline ends. The CDR3 is 11 residues long. Germline CDR1 MDHEN, CDR2 SYDVKM. CDR3 sequence: CASTGVETQYF. CDR3 coding DNA: TGTGCCAGCACCGGGGTAGAGACCCAGTACTTC.

This clonotype was found a few times. The V call is TRBV29-1, the J call TRBJ2-7; D possibly corresponds to TRBD1 (5 bases). CDR1 and CDR2 from the germline V gene are SQVTM and ANQGSEA. This CDR3 region has 11 residues. The V end was cut by 4 bases, the J end by 7 bases, with 11 bases between. The CDR3 nucleotides read TGCAGCGTTGTCAGGGCTGAAGAGCAGTACTTC. Protein product: CSVVRAEEQYF.

This clonotype was seen a few times. CDR3 DNA sequence: TGTGCCAGCAGTTTAAGCGGGAGGGCGGACGAGCAGTACTTC. This translates into CASSLSGRADEQYF. This chain connects TRBV12-3 or TRBV12-4 to TRBJ2-7, with 10 nucleotides matching TRBD2. Trimming cost V 2 bases and J 5 bases; bases outside gene matches: 3. This CDR3 has 14 amino acids.

The chain has TRBV7-9 and TRBJ1-1; a possible D gene is TRBD1 (5 bases). The CDR3 contains 13 residues. The germline CDR1 and CDR2 sequences are SEHNR and FQNEAQ (reference sequence). The V end lost 2 bases, the J end lost 8 bases, and 12 bases lay between the germline ends. The CDR3 here is CASSLRGTEEAFF. The DNA for the CDR3 is TGTGCCAGCAGCTTAAGGGGTACGGAGGAAGCTTTCTTT.

This clonotype has a handful of counts. The chain joins TRBV29-1 to TRBJ2-7; TRBD1 might be the D (6 bases). Germline values: CDR1 SQVTM, CDR2 ANQGSEA. CDR3 size: 14 residues. Deletions cut 5 bases from V and 5 bases from J, with 19 bases between. The CDR3 is CSVLTRGMLHEQYF. The CDR3 DNA sequence: TGCAGCGTTCTAACTAGGGGGATGCTCCACGAGCAGTACTTC.

This clonotype has only a few counts. V gene TRBV4-3 combines with J gene TRBJ2-1; 15 positions agree with TRBD2. Per germline, CDR1 LGHNA and CDR2 YSLEER. The trim removed 0 bases at V and 10 bases at J, leaving 13 bases unmatched. The CDR3 length is 19 residues. The CDR3 sequence is CASSQEGVLGLAGGGEQFF. CDR3 DNA sequence: TGCGCCAGCAGCCAAGAAGGGGTCTTGGGACTAGCGGGAGGAGGGGAGCAGTTCTTC.

The chain employs TRBV20-1 and TRBJ1-5; D unclear. This CDR3 spans 14 amino acids. Between the trimmed V and J ends, which lost 5 bases and 0 bases, there was a span of 11 bases. Germline loops: CDR1 DFQATT, CDR2 SNEGSKA (reference sequence). The CDR3 nucleotides are TGCAGTGCTGGACCGGAAACTAGCAATCAGCCCCAGCATTTT. It specifies CSAGPETSNQPQHF.

Ten or more counts support this clonotype. The J gene is TRBJ2-3, the V gene TRBV14, with unresolved D. V lost 0 bases, J lost 4 bases, and 5 bases lay in between. CDR1 is SGHDN, CDR2 FVKESK, per germline. The CDR3 sequence is 13 residues long. The CDR3 loop reads CASSQDIADTQYF. In nucleotides, the CDR3 is TGTGCCAGCAGCCAAGACATCGCAGATACGCAGTATTTT.

This clonotype appeared a few times. V usage is TRBV7-9 and J usage is TRBJ2-3, with no clear D. The germline V gene encodes CDR1 SEHNR and CDR2 FQNEAQ (reference sequence). V was shortened by 6 bases and J by 3 bases, with 13 bases between the two germline ends. The CDR3 runs to 14 residues. The CDR3 is CASRYLAGTDTQYF. In DNA, the CDR3 is TGTGCCAGCAGGTACCTGGCCGGGACAGATACGCAGTATTTT.